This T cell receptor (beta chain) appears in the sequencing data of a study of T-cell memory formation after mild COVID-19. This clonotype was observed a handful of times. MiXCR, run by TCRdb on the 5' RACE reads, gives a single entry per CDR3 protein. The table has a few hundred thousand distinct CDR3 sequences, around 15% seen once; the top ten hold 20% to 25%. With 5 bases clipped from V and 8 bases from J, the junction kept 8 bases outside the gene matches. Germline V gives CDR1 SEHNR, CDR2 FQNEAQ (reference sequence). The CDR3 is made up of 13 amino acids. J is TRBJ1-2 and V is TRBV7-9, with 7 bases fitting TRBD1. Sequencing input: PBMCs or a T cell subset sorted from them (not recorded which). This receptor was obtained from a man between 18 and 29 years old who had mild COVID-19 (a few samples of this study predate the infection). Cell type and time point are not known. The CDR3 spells CASSLLTGVGYTF. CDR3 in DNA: TGTGCCAGCAGCCTTCTAACAGGGGTCGGCTACACCTTC.